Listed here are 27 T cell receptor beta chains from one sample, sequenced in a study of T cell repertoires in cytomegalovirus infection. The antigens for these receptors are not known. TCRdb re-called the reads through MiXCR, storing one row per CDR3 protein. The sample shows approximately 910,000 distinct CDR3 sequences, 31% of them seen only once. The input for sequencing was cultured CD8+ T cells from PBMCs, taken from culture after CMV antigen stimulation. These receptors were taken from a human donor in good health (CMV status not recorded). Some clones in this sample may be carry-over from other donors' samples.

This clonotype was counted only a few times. CDR3 DNA sequence: TGTGCCAGCAGTCCAACAGGGGGAAACTCTGGAAACACCATATATTTT. It codes for CASSPTGGNSGNTIYF. J is TRBJ1-3 and V is TRBV27, with 8 positions matching TRBD1. Looked up from germline, CDR1 is MNHEY and CDR2 is SMNVEV (reference sequence). There are 16 residues in the CDR3. V trimming: 5 bases; J trimming: 0 bases; junction bases outside the gene matches: 6.

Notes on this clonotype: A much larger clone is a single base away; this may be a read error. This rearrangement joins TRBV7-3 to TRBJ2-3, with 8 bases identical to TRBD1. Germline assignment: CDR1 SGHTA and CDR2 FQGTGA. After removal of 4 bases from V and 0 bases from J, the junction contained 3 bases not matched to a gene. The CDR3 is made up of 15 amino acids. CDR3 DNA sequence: TGTGCCAGCAGCTGGGGACAGGCGAGCACAGATACGCAGTATTTT. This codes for CASSWGQASTDTQYF.

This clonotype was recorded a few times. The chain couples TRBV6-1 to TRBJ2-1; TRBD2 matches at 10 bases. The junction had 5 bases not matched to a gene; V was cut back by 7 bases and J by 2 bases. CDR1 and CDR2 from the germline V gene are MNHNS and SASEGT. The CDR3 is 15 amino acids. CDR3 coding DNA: TGTGCCAGCAATTTAGGACTAGCGGCCTACAATGAGCAGTTCTTC. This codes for CASNLGLAAYNEQFF.

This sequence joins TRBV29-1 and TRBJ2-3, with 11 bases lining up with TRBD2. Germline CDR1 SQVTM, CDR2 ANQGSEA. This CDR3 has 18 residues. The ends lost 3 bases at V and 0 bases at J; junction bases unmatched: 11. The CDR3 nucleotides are TGCAGCGTTGAGTCTCGGGCCCTAGCGGGGGGTAGCACAGATACGCAGTATTTT. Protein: CSVESRALAGGSTDTQYF.

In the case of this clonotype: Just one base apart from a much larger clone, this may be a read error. The CDR3 nucleotides are TGTGCCAGCATGGTAAGGCACTCCTACAATGAGCAGTTCTTC. Amino acids: CASMVRHSYNEQFF. V gene TRBV2 combines with J gene TRBJ2-1; no clear D gene. Trimming stripped 7 bases from V and 0 bases from J, with 10 bases between. The CDR3 runs to 14 residues. Germline lookup yields CDR1 SNHLY and CDR2 FYNNEI.

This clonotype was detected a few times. CDR3: CASSFMGGDRGREDTQYF. DNA for the CDR3: TGTGCCAGCAGCTTCATGGGAGGGGACAGGGGGCGAGAGGATACGCAGTATTTT. The J gene is TRBJ2-3, the V gene TRBV7-9; 12 bases line up with TRBD1. The germline CDR1 and CDR2 sequences are SEHNR and FQNEAQ (reference sequence). With 3 bases clipped from V and 6 bases from J, the junction kept 13 bases outside the gene matches. CDR3 size: 18 residues. The variable domain in full, with the rest retrieved from reference TRBV7-9 and TRBJ2-3, is DTGVSQNPRHKITKRGQNVTFRCDPISEHNRLYWYRQTLGQGPEFLTYFQNEAQLEKSRLLSDRFSAERPKGSFSTLEIQRTEQGDSAMYLCASSFMGGDRGREDTQYFGPGTRLTVL.

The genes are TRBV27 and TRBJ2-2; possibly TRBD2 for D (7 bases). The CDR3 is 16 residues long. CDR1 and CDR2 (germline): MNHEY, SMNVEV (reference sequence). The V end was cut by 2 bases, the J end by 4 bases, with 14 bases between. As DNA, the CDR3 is TGTGCCAGCAGTTTAGAGGGGGGGCTACCCACCGGGGAGCTGTTTTTT. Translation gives CASSLEGGLPTGELFF.

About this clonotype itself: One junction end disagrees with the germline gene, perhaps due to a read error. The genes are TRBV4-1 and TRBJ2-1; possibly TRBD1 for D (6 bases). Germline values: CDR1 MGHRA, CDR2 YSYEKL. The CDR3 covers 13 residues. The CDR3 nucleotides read TGCGCCAGCAAGGACAGCCAAATGCCCCGAGCTATTTTC. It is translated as CASKDSQMPRAIF.

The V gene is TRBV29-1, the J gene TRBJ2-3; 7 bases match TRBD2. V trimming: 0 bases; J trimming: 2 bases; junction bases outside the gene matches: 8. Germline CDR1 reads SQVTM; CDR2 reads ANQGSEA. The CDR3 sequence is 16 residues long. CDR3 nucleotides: TGCAGCGTTGAAGAAAGGCGGGGGTCCCCCACAGATACGCAGTATTTT. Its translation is CSVEERRGSPTDTQYF.

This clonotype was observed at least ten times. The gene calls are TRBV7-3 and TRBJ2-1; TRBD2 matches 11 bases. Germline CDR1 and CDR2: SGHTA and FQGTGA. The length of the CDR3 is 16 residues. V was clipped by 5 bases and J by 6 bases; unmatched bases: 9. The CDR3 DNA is TGTGCCAGCAGCACACTGACTAGCGGGGAGCTCAATGAGCAGTTCTTC. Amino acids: CASSTLTSGELNEQFF.

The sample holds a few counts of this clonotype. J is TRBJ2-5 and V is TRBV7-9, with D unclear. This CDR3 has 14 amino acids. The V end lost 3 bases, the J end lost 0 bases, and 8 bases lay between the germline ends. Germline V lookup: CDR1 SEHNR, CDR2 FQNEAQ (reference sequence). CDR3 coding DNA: TGTGCCAGCAGCTTCCTTATACACCAAGAGACCCAGTACTTC. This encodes CASSFLIHQETQYF.

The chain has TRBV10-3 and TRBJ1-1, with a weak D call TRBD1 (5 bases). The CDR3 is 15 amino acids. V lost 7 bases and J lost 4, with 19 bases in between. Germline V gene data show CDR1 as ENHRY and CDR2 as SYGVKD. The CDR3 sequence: CAIKLQGPEGTEAFF. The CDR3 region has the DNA TGTGCCATCAAGCTCCAGGGCCCTGAAGGCACTGAAGCTTTCTTT.

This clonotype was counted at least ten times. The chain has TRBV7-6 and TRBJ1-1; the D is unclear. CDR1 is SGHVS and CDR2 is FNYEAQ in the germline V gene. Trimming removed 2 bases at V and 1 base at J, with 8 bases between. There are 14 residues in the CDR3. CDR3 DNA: TGTGCCAGCAGCTTATTGGGCGAGAACACTGAAGCTTTCTTT. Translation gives CASSLLGENTEAFF.

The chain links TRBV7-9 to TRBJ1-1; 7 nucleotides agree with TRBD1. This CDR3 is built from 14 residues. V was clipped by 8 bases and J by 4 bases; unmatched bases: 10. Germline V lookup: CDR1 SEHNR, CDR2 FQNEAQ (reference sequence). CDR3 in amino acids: CASPALGGGTEAFF. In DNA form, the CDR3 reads TGTGCCAGCCCCGCTTTAGGGGGCGGCACTGAAGCTTTCTTT.

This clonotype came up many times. CDR3 sequence: CASSLEGGRNYEQYV. CDR3 DNA: TGTGCCAGCAGCTTAGAAGGGGGAAGAAACTACGAGCAGTACGTC. The rearrangement links TRBV7-2 to TRBJ2-7; tentatively, D is TRBD1 (6 bases). Germline assignment: CDR1 SGHTA and CDR2 FQGNSA. CDR3 length: 15 residues. V was cut by 1 base and J by 3 bases, with 13 bases left in between.

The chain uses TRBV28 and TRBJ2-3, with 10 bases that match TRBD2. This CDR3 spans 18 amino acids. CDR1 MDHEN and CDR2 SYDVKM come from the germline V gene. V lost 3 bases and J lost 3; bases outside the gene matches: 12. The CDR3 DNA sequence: TGTGCCAGCAGTTTTCCTTCAGCGGGGGGGCCTCTTACAGATACGCAGTATTTT. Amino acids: CASSFPSAGGPLTDTQYF.

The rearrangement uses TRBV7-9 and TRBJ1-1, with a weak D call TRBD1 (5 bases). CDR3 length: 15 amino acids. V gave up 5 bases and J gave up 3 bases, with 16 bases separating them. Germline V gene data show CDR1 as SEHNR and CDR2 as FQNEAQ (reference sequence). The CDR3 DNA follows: TGTGCCAGCAGCCATAGTTGGGGGGGGGACACTGAAGCTTTCTTT. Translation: CASSHSWGGDTEAFF.

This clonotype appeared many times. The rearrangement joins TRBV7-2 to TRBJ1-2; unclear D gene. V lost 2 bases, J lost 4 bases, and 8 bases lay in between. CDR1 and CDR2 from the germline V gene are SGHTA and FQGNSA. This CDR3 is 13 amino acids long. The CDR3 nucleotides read TGTGCCAGCAGCTTACAGGATACCTATGGCTACACCTTC. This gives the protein CASSLQDTYGYTF.

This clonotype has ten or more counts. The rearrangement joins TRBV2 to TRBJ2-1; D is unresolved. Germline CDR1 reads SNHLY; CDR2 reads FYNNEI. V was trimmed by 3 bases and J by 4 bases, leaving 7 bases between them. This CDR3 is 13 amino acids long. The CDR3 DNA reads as TGTGCCAGCAGTGATGTCTTTTACAATGAGCAGTTCTTC. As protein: CASSDVFYNEQFF.

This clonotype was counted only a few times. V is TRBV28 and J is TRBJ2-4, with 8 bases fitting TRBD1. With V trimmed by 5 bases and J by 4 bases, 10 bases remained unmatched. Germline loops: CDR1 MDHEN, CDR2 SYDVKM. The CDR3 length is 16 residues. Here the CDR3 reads CASSLQGAALKNIQYF. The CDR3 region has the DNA TGTGCCAGCAGTCTCCAGGGGGCGGCGTTGAAAAACATTCAGTACTTC.

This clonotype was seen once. For the CDR3, the DNA is TGTGCCACCTGGGACAGAAACTACGAGCAGTACGTC. This sequence encodes CATWDRNYEQYV. V and J are TRBV27 and TRBJ2-7, with 7 bases lining up with TRBD1. With 10 bases clipped from V and 3 bases from J, the junction kept 6 bases outside the gene matches. Germline V gene data show CDR1 as MNHEY and CDR2 as SMNVEV (reference sequence). This CDR3 has 12 amino acids.

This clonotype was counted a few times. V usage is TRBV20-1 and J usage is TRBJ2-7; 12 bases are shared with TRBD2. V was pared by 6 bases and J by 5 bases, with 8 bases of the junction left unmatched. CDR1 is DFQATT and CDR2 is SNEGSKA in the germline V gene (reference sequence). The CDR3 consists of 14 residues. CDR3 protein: CSAERGLAGDEQYF. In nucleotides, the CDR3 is TGCAGTGCCGAGAGGGGACTAGCGGGCGACGAGCAGTACTTC.

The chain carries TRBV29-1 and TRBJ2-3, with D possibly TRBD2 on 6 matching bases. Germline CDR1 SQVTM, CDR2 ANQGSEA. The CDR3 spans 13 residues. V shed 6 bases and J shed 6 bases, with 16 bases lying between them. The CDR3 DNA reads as TGCAGCGTCGATACCGGGGACTTTGATACGCAGTATTTT. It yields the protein CSVDTGDFDTQYF.

The CDR3 region is CAISWNGGADTQYF. In DNA, the CDR3 is TGTGCCATCAGTTGGAACGGGGGAGCAGATACGCAGTATTTT. J is TRBJ2-3 and V is TRBV10-3, with D possibly TRBD2 on 6 matching bases. There are 14 residues in the CDR3. Germline CDR1 is ENHRY and CDR2 is SYGVKD. Trimming stripped 5 bases from V and 4 bases from J, with 13 bases between.

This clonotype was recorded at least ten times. As DNA, the CDR3 is TGTGCCAGCAGTTTGAGTGACAGGGTCAATCAGCCCCAGCATTTT. Encoded protein: CASSLSDRVNQPQHF. The V and J genes are TRBV12-3 or TRBV12-4 and TRBJ1-5; TRBD1 matches at 7 bases. The CDR3 loop spans 15 amino acids. Unmatched junction bases numbered 5, after V lost 3 bases and J lost 3 bases.

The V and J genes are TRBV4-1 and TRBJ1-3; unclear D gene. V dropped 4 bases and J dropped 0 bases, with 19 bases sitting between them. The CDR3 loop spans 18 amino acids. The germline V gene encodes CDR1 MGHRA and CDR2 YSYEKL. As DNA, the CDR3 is TGCGCCAGCAGCCTCCTCTTAAGGAACGTTAACTCTGGAAACACCATATATTTT. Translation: CASSLLLRNVNSGNTIYF.

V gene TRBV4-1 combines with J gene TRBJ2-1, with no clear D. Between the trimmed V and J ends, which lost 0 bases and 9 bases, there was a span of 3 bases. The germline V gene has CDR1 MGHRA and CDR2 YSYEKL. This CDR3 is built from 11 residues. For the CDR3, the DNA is TGCGCCAGCAGCCAAGATTTTGAGCAGTTCTTC. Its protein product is CASSQDFEQFF.